Presented here are 27 T cell receptor beta chains from one specimen sequenced in a study of beta chain features in type 1 diabetes. Reverse transcribing all isolated RNA meant expressed TCRB transcripts were sequenced. TCRdb keeps only in-frame clones here, not all; method: immunoSEQ multiplex PCR. Seen here are 250,000 to 400,000 clones, 14% observed once, and the top ten hold more than 6.5%. Source material: central memory CD4+ T cells from blood. The receptor source for this set is a young man in good health.

To note about this clone: This may stem from a read error, because a much larger clone lies one nucleotide away. This chain uses TRBV6-6 with TRBJ1-2; D unclear. The CDR3 contains 11 residues. V was trimmed by 6 bases and J by 4 bases, leaving 6 bases between them. Germline CDR1 MNHNY, CDR2 SVGAGI (reference sequence). The CDR3 sequence: CASSLTYGYTF. The CDR3 DNA follows: TGTGCCAGCAGCTTGACCTATGGCTACACCTTC.

This clone was seen a handful of times. The rearrangement joins TRBV9 to TRBJ2-5, with TRBD2 identical over 8 bases. Losses at the gene ends were 4 bases for V and 6 bases for J; bases not matched to a gene: 14. Per the germline V gene, CDR1 is SGDLS and CDR2 is YYNGEE. This CDR3 comprises 16 residues. DNA of the CDR3: TGTGCCAGCAGCCCCACCAGCGGGAGCCTCGGAAAGACCCAGTACTTC. Its translation is CASSPTSGSLGKTQYF.

This clone was seen a few times. This chain uses TRBV4-3 with TRBJ1-3; D is possibly TRBD1 (5 bases). V was cut by 3 bases and J by 3 bases, with 6 bases left in between. Germline V lookup: CDR1 LGHNA, CDR2 YSLEER. The length of the CDR3 is 13 residues. The CDR3 DNA reads as TGCGCCAGCAGCCAGGGACTTGGAAACACCATATATTTT. It specifies CASSQGLGNTIYF.

This clone has just a few counts. The identical CDR3 is also encoded by other nucleotide sequences in the sample. V usage is TRBV7-7 and J usage is TRBJ2-2; D is possibly TRBD1 (5 bases). The CDR3 is 13 residues long. The germline V gene has CDR1 SSHAT and CDR2 FNYEAQ (reference sequence). V lost 0 bases and J lost 6, with 5 bases in between. The CDR3 spells CASSLAGAGELFF. Here the CDR3 DNA reads TGTGCCAGCAGCTTAGCAGGGGCCGGGGAGCTGTTTTTT. Combining the CDR3 with reference TRBV7-7 and TRBJ2-2 gives the whole variable domain GAGVSQSPRYKVTKRGQDVTLRCDPISSHATLYWYQQALGQGPEFLTYFNYEAQPDKSGLPSDRFSAERPEGSISTLTIQRTEQRDSAMYRCASSLAGAGELFFGEGSRLTVL.

V and J are TRBV11-2 and TRBJ2-7, with 7 nucleotides matching TRBD1. The CDR3 spans 14 residues. J gave up 4 bases and V 3 bases, and 6 bases lay outside the gene matches. Germline CDR1 reads SGHAT; CDR2 reads FQNNGV. The CDR3 region has the DNA TGTGCCAGCAGCTTGACAGGGCTAGGGTACGAGCAGTACTTC. It specifies CASSLTGLGYEQYF.

V and J are TRBV10-3 and TRBJ2-3; 9 bases agree with TRBD1. With 4 bases clipped from V and 3 bases from J, the junction kept 5 bases outside the gene matches. The germline V gene has CDR1 ENHRY and CDR2 SYGVKD. The CDR3 totals 15 residues. CDR3 in amino acids: CAISVTGTGTDTQYF. CDR3 nucleotides: TGTGCCATCAGTGTCACCGGGACAGGGACAGATACGCAGTATTTT.

The DNA of the CDR3 is TGCGCCAGCAGCCAAGATGGGGGATGGGAAAAACTGTTTTTT. Protein product: CASSQDGGWEKLFF. V usage is TRBV4-3 and J usage is TRBJ1-4, with a tentative D call TRBD1 (5 bases). The CDR3 covers 14 residues. CDR1 is LGHNA, CDR2 YSLEER, per germline. Trimming pared 0 bases from V and 8 bases from J, leaving 10 bases between.

This clone was detected a few times. The chain combines TRBV4-3 with TRBJ1-2; D gene unclear. Germline-derived CDR1 and CDR2 are LGHNA and YSLEER. The length of the CDR3 is 14 residues. With 1 base removed from V and 8 bases from J, the gap between germline ends came to 14 bases. In DNA form, the CDR3 reads TGCGCCAGCAGCCAAGTCGGTGAATCGTGGGGCTACACCTTC. Protein sequence: CASSQVGESWGYTF.

In this sample, this clone turned up a few times. Other DNA variants within this sample encode the same CDR3. This sequence joins TRBV30 and TRBJ2-4; 15 nucleotides line up with TRBD2. This CDR3 spans 16 amino acids. CDR1 is GTSNPN and CDR2 is SVGIG in the germline V gene (reference sequence). With V trimmed by 0 bases and J by 9 bases, 6 bases remained unmatched. DNA of the CDR3: TGTGCCTGGAGTGTAAAGGGACTAGCGGGAGGTGGCATTCAGTACTTC. It encodes CAWSVKGLAGGGIQYF.

The rearrangement joins TRBV19 to TRBJ2-2, with a possible D match to TRBD1 (6 bases). The germline V and J ends were trimmed by 1 base and 3 bases, with 9 bases remaining between them. Looked up from germline, CDR1 is LNHDA and CDR2 is SQIVND (reference sequence). This CDR3 region has 15 residues. The CDR3 here is CASSIVDSYTGELFF. Here the CDR3 DNA reads TGTGCCAGTAGTATAGTGGACAGCTACACCGGGGAGCTGTTTTTT.

This clone appeared a few times. Other DNA sequences in this specimen translate into the identical CDR3. V usage is TRBV29-1 and J usage is TRBJ1-5, with D uncertain. Germline assignment: CDR1 SQVTM and CDR2 ANQGSEA. V shed 6 bases and J shed 5 bases, with 14 bases lying between them. The CDR3 consists of 13 residues. The CDR3 protein is CSVADTSDQPQHF. In DNA form, the CDR3 reads TGCAGCGTAGCCGACACTTCAGATCAGCCCCAGCATTTT.

The V call is TRBV7-2, the J call TRBJ2-2; 8 nucleotides line up with TRBD2. Germline values: CDR1 SGHTA, CDR2 FQGNSA. Trimming took 10 bases from V and 4 from J; bases not matched to a gene: 8. The CDR3 consists of 14 residues. The CDR3 DNA reads as TGTGCCACCGGGGGGGCCGCGAGCACCGGGGAGCTGTTTTTT. This codes for CATGGAASTGELFF.

The V gene is TRBV12-2, the J gene TRBJ2-3. TRBV12-2 counts as a pseudogene. The CDR3 is made up of 16 amino acids. The CDR3 here is CASRLVRDEDTDTQYF. The CDR3 DNA reads as TGTGCAAGTCGCTTAGTACGGGACGAAGACACAGATACGCAGTATTTT.

This clone turned up a few times. V and J are TRBV15 and TRBJ1-6; 8 bases line up with TRBD1. Germline-derived CDR1 and CDR2 are LNHNV and YYDKDF (reference sequence). This CDR3 region has 17 residues. The ends lost 0 bases at V and 10 bases at J; junction bases unmatched: 11. The CDR3 coding sequence is TGTGCCACCAGCAGAGAAGGACCAGGACAGGGATCCTCACCCCTCCACTTT. Translating gives CATSREGPGQGSSPLHF.

This clone has only a few counts. CDR3 bases: TGCGCCAGCAGCCCACGGACAGGGCCCTATGGCTACACCTTC. Its translation is CASSPRTGPYGYTF. The genes are TRBV5-1 and TRBJ1-2; 8 bases are a match to TRBD1. V lost 4 bases and J lost 4; bases outside the gene matches: 6. Germline V gene sequence: CDR1 SGHRS, CDR2 YFSETQ. There are 14 residues in the CDR3.

The V and J genes are TRBV28 and TRBJ1-1; D perhaps matches TRBD1 (6 bases). V gave up 7 bases and J gave up 3 bases, with 18 bases separating them. The germline CDR1 and CDR2 sequences are MDHEN and SYDVKM. The CDR3 consists of 15 residues. The CDR3 region has the DNA TGTGCCAGCAACCCGAGGGGGAGCGGGTACACTGAAGCTTTCTTT. Residues: CASNPRGSGYTEAFF.

This chain joins TRBV7-2 and TRBJ2-6, with D tentatively TRBD2 (5 bases). The germline V gene has CDR1 SGHTA and CDR2 FQGNSA. Trimming removed 5 bases at V and 0 bases at J, with 8 bases between. This CDR3 comprises 15 residues. The CDR3 coding sequence is TGTGCCAGCAGCCCCGACTACTCTGGGGCCAACGTCCTGACTTTC. Protein sequence: CASSPDYSGANVLTF.

This chain connects TRBV9 to TRBJ2-5, with a possible D match to TRBD2 (6 bases). V was clipped by 3 bases and J by 5 bases, with 8 bases between them. CDR1 is SGDLS and CDR2 is YYNGEE in the germline V gene. This CDR3 has 12 amino acids. The CDR3 here is CASSAGGETQYF. CDR3 sequence (DNA): TGTGCCAGCAGCGCTGGGGGGGAGACCCAGTACTTC. Using reference TRBV9 and TRBJ2-5 for the parts outside the CDR3, the full variable domain is DSGVTQTPKHLITATGQRVTLRCSPRSGDLSVYWYQQSLDQGLQFLIQYYNGEERAKGNILERFSAQQFPDLHSELNLSSLELGDSALYFCASSAGGETQYFGPGTRLLVL.

This chain uses TRBV7-2 with TRBJ1-5; TRBD1 is a possible D gene (5 bases). The CDR3 sequence is 15 residues long. With 5 bases removed from V and 5 bases from J, the gap between germline ends came to 16 bases. The germline gives CDR1 SGHTA, CDR2 FQGNSA. DNA of the CDR3: TGTGCCAGCAGCCCAGGGTATGGTTCCTATCAGCCCCAGCATTTT. Amino acids: CASSPGYGSYQPQHF.

For this clone: This likely traces to a read error, being one base from a far larger clone. This specimen includes other DNA sequences encoding the same CDR3. The chain recombines TRBV7-7 with TRBJ2-5; a weak D match, TRBD2 (6 bases). Germline V gene sequence: CDR1 SSHAT, CDR2 FNYEAQ (reference sequence). Between the trimmed V and J ends, which lost 5 bases and 5 bases, there was a span of 15 bases. CDR3 size: 14 residues. The CDR3 sequence is CASSQEGRGETQYF. CDR3 in DNA: TGTGCCAGCAGCCAAGAGGGACGGGGGGAGACCCAGTACTTC.

The rearrangement uses TRBV7-2 and TRBJ2-1; D is uncertain. The CDR3 is made up of 12 amino acids. V was clipped by 2 bases and J by 12 bases, with 11 bases between them. Germline V gene lookup returns CDR1 SGHTA and CDR2 FQGNSA. This chain's CDR3 is CASSLSHLWQFF. CDR3 DNA sequence: TGTGCCAGCAGCTTATCTCATTTATGGCAGTTCTTC.

The gene calls are TRBV7-2 and TRBJ2-3; no clear D. Germline V gives CDR1 SGHTA, CDR2 FQGNSA. The length of the CDR3 is 12 residues. With 5 bases removed from V and 4 bases from J, the gap between germline ends came to 7 bases. In DNA form, the CDR3 reads TGTGCCAGCAGCCCCAGAGCAGATACGCAGTATTTT. Amino acid sequence: CASSPRADTQYF.

This clone was found many times. The rearrangement uses TRBV2 and TRBJ2-3; D is unclear. This CDR3 comprises 12 residues. Between the trimmed V and J ends, which lost 8 bases and 3 bases, there was a span of 9 bases. Germline V gene lookup returns CDR1 SNHLY and CDR2 FYNNEI. The CDR3 is CASLSRTDTQYF. Here the CDR3 DNA reads TGTGCCAGCCTATCGCGTACAGATACGCAGTATTTT.

This clone was counted between two and nine times. This chain uses TRBV2 with TRBJ2-6; no clear D. Looked up from germline, CDR1 is SNHLY and CDR2 is FYNNEI. This CDR3 has 15 residues. Trimming left V 5 bases short and J 1 base short, with 9 bases between. The CDR3 DNA follows: TGTGCCAGCAGTTTCACCCAGTCTGGGGCCAACGTCCTGACTTTC. It translates to CASSFTQSGANVLTF.

Concerning this clone: A much larger clone differs from this one at a single base, so this may be a read error. CDR3 sequence reads: CASSSVTGELFF. The CDR3 DNA reads TGTGCCAGCAGCTCCGTGACCGGGGAGCTGTTTTTT. This chain connects TRBV6-6 to TRBJ2-2, with D unresolved. V shed 6 bases and J shed 5 bases, with 7 bases lying between them. Looked up from germline, CDR1 is MNHNY and CDR2 is SVGAGI (reference sequence). CDR3 length: 12 amino acids.

The V gene is TRBV13, the J gene TRBJ1-3; no firm D call. The V end was cut by 4 bases, the J end by 4 bases, with 11 bases between. The germline CDR1 and CDR2 sequences are PRHDT and FYEKMQ (reference sequence). CDR3 size: 14 residues. The CDR3 DNA reads TGTGCCAGCAGCTCGCAGGCGGGGGGAAACACCATATATTTT. Its protein product is CASSSQAGGNTIYF. Variable domain in full (rest from reference TRBV13 and TRBJ1-3): AAGVIQSPRHLIKEKRETATLKCYPIPRHDTVYWYQQGPGQDPQFLISFYEKMQSDKGSIPDRFSAQQFSDYHSELNMSSLELGDSALYFCASSSQAGGNTIYFGEGSWLTVV.

The chain recombines TRBV4-2 with TRBJ2-1; TRBD2 might be the D (6 bases). There are 16 residues in the CDR3. Trimming removed 3 bases from V and 2 bases from J, with 14 bases in between. The germline V gene has CDR1 LGHNA and CDR2 YNFKEQ. CDR3 DNA: TGTGCCAGCAGCCAGGGTGGTAGCGGAGCCTACAATGAGCAGTTCTTC. Its protein product is CASSQGGSGAYNEQFF.